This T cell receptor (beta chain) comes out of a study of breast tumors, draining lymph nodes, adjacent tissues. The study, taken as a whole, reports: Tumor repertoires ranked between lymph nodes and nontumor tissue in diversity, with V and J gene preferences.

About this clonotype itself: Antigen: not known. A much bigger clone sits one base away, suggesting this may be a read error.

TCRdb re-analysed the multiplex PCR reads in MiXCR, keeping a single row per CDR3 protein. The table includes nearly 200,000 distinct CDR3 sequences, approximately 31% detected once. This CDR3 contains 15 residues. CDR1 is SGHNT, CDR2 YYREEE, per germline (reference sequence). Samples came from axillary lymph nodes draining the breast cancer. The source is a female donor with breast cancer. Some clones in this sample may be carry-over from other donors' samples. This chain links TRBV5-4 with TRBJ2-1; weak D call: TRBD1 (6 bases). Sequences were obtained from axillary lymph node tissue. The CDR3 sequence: CANSLVGAPYNEQFF. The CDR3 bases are TGTGCCAACAGCTTGGTGGGGGCGCCCTACAATGAGCAGTTCTTC.